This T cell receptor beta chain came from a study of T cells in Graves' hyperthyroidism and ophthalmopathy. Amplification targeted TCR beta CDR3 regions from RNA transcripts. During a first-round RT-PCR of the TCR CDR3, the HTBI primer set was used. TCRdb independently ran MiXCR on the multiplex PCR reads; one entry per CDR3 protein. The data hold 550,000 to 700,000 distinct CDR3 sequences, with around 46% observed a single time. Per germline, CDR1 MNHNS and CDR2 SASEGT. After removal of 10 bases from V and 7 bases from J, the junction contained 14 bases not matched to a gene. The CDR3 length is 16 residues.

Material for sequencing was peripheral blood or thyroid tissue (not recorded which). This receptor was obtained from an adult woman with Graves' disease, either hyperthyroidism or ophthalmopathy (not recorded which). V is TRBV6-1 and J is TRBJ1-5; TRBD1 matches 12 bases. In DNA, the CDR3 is TGTGCCACCCTTCCGTCGGGACAGGGGGCACGACAGCCCCAGCATTTT. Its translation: CATLPSGQGARQPQHF.